The 28 T cell receptor beta chains below come from one sample, sequenced in a study of vaccination and CD4 T cells after COVID-19. With the Oncomine TCR Beta short-read assay, DNA from cultured CD4+ T cells was sequenced. TCRdb fed the PCR reads into MiXCR, producing one record per CDR3 protein. The sample holds about 13,000 distinct CDR3 sequences; 41% are singletons and the top ten take approximately 9.6%. Treatment described: approximately nine-day PBMC culture with coronavirus spike peptide pools or control peptides (ViraFEST assay). The antigens for these receptors are not known. The sample in question was CD4+ T cells from blood, cultured in vitro, obtained after SARS-CoV-2 vaccination. The receptor source for this set is a human donor who had recovered from COVID-19.

This clonotype occurred a few times. This sequence joins TRBV2 and TRBJ2-3; 10 bases match TRBD1. The germline V gene encodes CDR1 SNHLY and CDR2 FYNNEI. V was clipped by 5 bases and J by 5 bases; unmatched bases: 7. There are 15 residues in the CDR3. The DNA for the CDR3 is TGTGCCAGCAGTATCGACAGGGGGCGCGGAGATACGCAGTATTTT. It specifies CASSIDRGRGDTQYF.

The table lists this clonotype with a few counts. This rearrangement joins TRBV27 to TRBJ2-1; 7 nucleotides line up with TRBD1. CDR1 and CDR2 (germline): MNHEY, SMNVEV (reference sequence). This CDR3 comprises 13 residues. V lost 3 bases to trimming and J lost 7 bases; unmatched junction nucleotides: 3. CDR3 sequence reads: CASSFLQGNEQFF. The CDR3 DNA reads as TGTGCCAGCAGTTTCTTACAGGGGAATGAGCAGTTCTTC.

This clonotype has just a few counts. The chain joins TRBV20-1 to TRBJ2-7; 10 bases match TRBD2. The CDR3 runs 14 residues. V lost 0 bases to trimming and J lost 6 bases; unmatched junction nucleotides: 5. Germline V CDR1 and CDR2: DFQATT, SNEGSKA (reference sequence). The CDR3 DNA reads as TGCAGTGCTAGAGACGAACTAGCGGGGTTCGAGCAGTACTTC. Translating gives CSARDELAGFEQYF.

This chain links TRBV6-1 with TRBJ2-7, with D maybe TRBD2 (6 bases). Germline CDR1 is MNHNS and CDR2 is SASEGT. V lost 0 bases and J lost 3, with 9 bases in between. This CDR3 comprises 14 residues. The CDR3 nucleotides read TGTGCCAGCAGTGAAGCGGCTAGCGACTACGAGCAGTACTTC. This sequence encodes CASSEAASDYEQYF.

The chain carries TRBV6-5 and TRBJ2-7; no reliable D call. The V gene's germline CDR1 is MNHEY and CDR2 SVGAGI. The CDR3 spans 16 residues. Trimming left V 2 bases short and J 1 base short, with 15 bases between. In DNA, the CDR3 is TGTGCCAGCAGTTACAATGCGCAGCCGTTATCCTACGAGCAGTACTTC. This gives the protein CASSYNAQPLSYEQYF.

This clonotype was observed a few times. The chain employs TRBV6-4 and TRBJ2-2; no reliable D call. The CDR3 is made up of 14 amino acids. The germline gives CDR1 MRHNA, CDR2 SNTAGT. V was pared by 0 bases and J by 3 bases, with 5 bases between. CDR3 nucleotides: TGTGCCAGCAGTGACTCGCAGGACACCGGGGAGCTGTTTTTT. Translated: CASSDSQDTGELFF.

The rearrangement links TRBV6-2 or TRBV6-3 to TRBJ2-1; a weak D match, TRBD1 (5 bases). V was clipped by 6 bases and J by 5 bases, with 11 bases between them. The V gene's germline CDR1 is MNHEY and CDR2 SVGEGT. The CDR3 runs to 13 residues. The CDR3 is CASRGQAHNEQFF. In nucleotides, the CDR3 is TGTGCCAGCAGGGGGCAGGCCCACAATGAGCAGTTCTTC.

The chain is built from TRBV5-1 and TRBJ2-3; 10 bases align to TRBD2. CDR1 and CDR2 (germline): SGHRS, YFSETQ. The CDR3 loop spans 16 amino acids. With V trimmed by 0 bases and J by 6 bases, 7 bases remained unmatched. This chain's CDR3 is CASSLDLPSGSDTQYF. The CDR3 nucleotides read TGCGCCAGCAGCTTGGATCTACCTAGCGGGAGTGATACGCAGTATTTT.

This clonotype occurred a few times. The chain carries TRBV2 and TRBJ1-2; D remains ambiguous. V gave up 3 bases and J gave up 4 bases, with 9 bases separating them. The CDR3 totals 13 residues. Germline V gives CDR1 SNHLY, CDR2 FYNNEI. The CDR3 here is CASSEDPGYGYTF. DNA of the CDR3: TGTGCCAGCAGTGAGGATCCAGGCTATGGCTACACCTTC. Supplemented by reference TRBV2 and TRBJ1-2, the full variable domain reads EPEVTQTPSHQVTQMGQEVILRCVPISNHLYFYWYRQILGQKVEFLVSFYNNEISEKSEIFDDQFSVERPDGSNFTLKIRSTKLEDSAMYFCASSEDPGYGYTFGSGTRLTVV.

This clonotype occurred a few times. This chain joins TRBV20-1 and TRBJ1-1; unclear D gene. V lost 3 bases and J 0 bases, leaving 14 bases between the germline ends. The CDR3 length is 15 residues. CDR1 and CDR2 from the germline V gene are DFQATT and SNEGSKA (reference sequence). The CDR3 here is CSASLSKGLNTEAFF. The CDR3, as DNA: TGCAGTGCTAGTCTCTCAAAGGGCCTGAACACTGAAGCTTTCTTT.

V usage is TRBV7-8 and J usage is TRBJ2-7; D remains unclear. The length of the CDR3 is 13 residues. CDR1 SGHVS and CDR2 FQNEAQ come from the germline V gene. V shed 1 base and J shed 2 bases, with 6 bases lying between them. Here the CDR3 reads CASSLGGTYEQYF. The CDR3 DNA is TGTGCCAGCAGCTTAGGAGGAACCTACGAGCAGTACTTC.

V gene TRBV20-1 combines with J gene TRBJ2-7, with a tentative D call TRBD1 (6 bases). Germline V lookup: CDR1 DFQATT, CDR2 SNEGSKA (reference sequence). Trimming cost V 6 bases and J 1 base, with 16 bases left between them. The CDR3 spans 14 residues. CDR3 sequence (DNA): TGCAGTGCGGCCGGACAGTCCAGTTCCTACGAGCAGTACTTC. This translates into CSAAGQSSSYEQYF.

The V and J genes are TRBV20-1 and TRBJ1-2, with D possibly TRBD1 on 5 matching bases. The CDR3 is 12 amino acids. Trimming left V 6 bases short and J 1 base short, with 9 bases between. Germline V gives CDR1 DFQATT, CDR2 SNEGSKA (reference sequence). The CDR3 DNA reads TGCAGTGCAAGGGGTCTTAACTATGGCTACACCTTC. Protein: CSARGLNYGYTF.

J is TRBJ1-5 and V is TRBV20-1; 9 bases are a match to TRBD1. Looked up from germline, CDR1 is DFQATT and CDR2 is SNEGSKA (reference sequence). V was clipped by 6 bases and J by 9 bases; unmatched bases: 9. The CDR3 spans 13 residues. CDR3 residues: CSARQGGFSPQHF. The DNA of the CDR3 is TGCAGTGCCAGACAGGGGGGTTTTTCGCCCCAGCATTTT.

The chain carries TRBV30 and TRBJ1-3; 7 nucleotides match TRBD1. After removal of 5 bases from V and 12 bases from J, the junction contained 16 bases not matched to a gene. This CDR3 has 14 residues. Germline CDR1 GTSNPN, CDR2 SVGIG (reference sequence). The CDR3 DNA reads as TGTGCCTGGGCCCCTAACAGACAAGGGACAGTCATATATTTT. Translating it yields CAWAPNRQGTVIYF.

The V and J genes are TRBV24-1 and TRBJ2-3; tentative D call: TRBD1 (7 bases). The germline V gene has CDR1 KGHDR and CDR2 SFDVKD. The V and J ends lost 10 bases and 0 bases respectively, with 10 bases between them. The CDR3 contains 13 residues. In DNA, the CDR3 is TGTGCCACAGCAGGGGGGAGCACAGATACGCAGTATTTT. Translation: CATAGGSTDTQYF.

This sequence joins TRBV10-3 and TRBJ1-2, with 10 bases matching TRBD1. CDR1 and CDR2 from the germline V gene are ENHRY and SYGVKD. This CDR3 is built from 13 residues. Trimming cost V 6 bases and J 7 bases; bases outside gene matches: 5. CDR3: CAIRDRGLVGYTF. The CDR3 nucleotides read TGTGCCATCAGGGACAGGGGGTTGGTTGGCTACACCTTC.

There are a few counts of this clonotype. The chain employs TRBV20-1 and TRBJ1-2; 10 bases fit TRBD1. CDR3 size: 14 residues. V shed 6 bases and J 6 bases; nucleotides not matched to a gene: 10. Germline V CDR1 and CDR2: DFQATT, SNEGSKA (reference sequence). The CDR3 DNA reads TGCAGTGCCCCTCGGGCCGGGACAGGGGATGGCTACACCTTC. This gives the protein CSAPRAGTGDGYTF.

Only one count was recorded for this clonotype. The V and J genes are TRBV7-8 and TRBJ2-3; no clear D. Trimming left V 5 bases short and J 6 bases short, with 0 bases between. The CDR3 is 9 residues long. Germline loops: CDR1 SGHVS, CDR2 FQNEAQ. The CDR3 DNA reads as TGTGCCAGCAGCGATACGCAGTATTTT. It codes for CASSDTQYF.

The chain combines TRBV24-1 with TRBJ2-1, with a tentative D call TRBD2 (5 bases). The V end lost 3 bases, the J end lost 6 bases, and 11 bases lay between the germline ends. The CDR3 is 14 amino acids. The germline V gene has CDR1 KGHDR and CDR2 SFDVKD. The chain's CDR3 is CATSDDPGVNEQFF. The CDR3 DNA follows: TGTGCCACCAGTGATGACCCCGGGGTCAATGAGCAGTTCTTC.

This clonotype was seen more than once but under ten times. This chain connects TRBV3-1 to TRBJ1-2; D might be TRBD1 (5 bases). This CDR3 is 14 amino acids long. V gave up 0 bases and J gave up 3 bases, with 8 bases separating them. Looked up from germline, CDR1 is LGHDT and CDR2 is YNNKEL (reference sequence). The CDR3 sequence is CASSQEGRDYGYTF. As DNA, the CDR3 is TGTGCCAGCAGCCAAGAGGGCAGGGACTATGGCTACACCTTC.

This clonotype was observed a handful of times. The chain has TRBV6-1 and TRBJ1-1; D perhaps matches TRBD1 (6 bases). This CDR3 region has 13 residues. Between the trimmed V and J ends, which lost 6 bases and 1 base, there was a span of 9 bases. Germline V gene data show CDR1 as MNHNS and CDR2 as SASEGT. The CDR3 nucleotides are TGTGCCAGCAGCCAGGACAGGAACACTGAAGCTTTCTTT. This encodes CASSQDRNTEAFF.

This clonotype was counted between two and nine times. The chain carries TRBV6-4 and TRBJ2-1; D perhaps matches TRBD1 (6 bases). The CDR3 runs to 14 residues. CDR1 and CDR2 from the germline V gene are MRHNA and SNTAGT. Trimming stripped 0 bases from V and 6 bases from J, with 9 bases between. CDR3 coding DNA: TGTGCCAGCAGTGACTCAGGGGGACGCAATGAGCAGTTCTTC. It is translated as CASSDSGGRNEQFF.

This clonotype appeared a few times. The J gene is TRBJ2-7, the V gene TRBV20-1; D remains unclear. The length of the CDR3 is 10 residues. V was shortened by 1 base and J by 5 bases, with 3 bases between the two germline ends. Germline-derived CDR1 and CDR2 are DFQATT and SNEGSKA (reference sequence). CDR3: CSARGNEQYF. CDR3 in DNA: TGCAGTGCTAGAGGGAACGAGCAGTACTTC.

The chain has TRBV28 and TRBJ1-2; no reliable D call. V dropped 7 bases and J dropped 8 bases, with 11 bases sitting between them. The CDR3 is 11 residues long. CDR1 and CDR2 (germline): MDHEN, SYDVKM. CDR3 sequence: CASIYRGGYTF. For the CDR3, the DNA is TGTGCCAGCATCTATCGCGGGGGCTACACCTTC.

This clonotype occurred once. The chain recombines TRBV24-1 with TRBJ2-5; 9 nucleotides align to TRBD1. Germline-derived CDR1 and CDR2 are KGHDR and SFDVKD. J gave up 4 bases and V 5 bases, and 4 bases lay outside the gene matches. This CDR3 has 14 amino acids. CDR3 amino acids: CATSAGQGSETQYF. Here the CDR3 DNA reads TGTGCCACCAGTGCGGGACAGGGATCAGAGACCCAGTACTTC.

The V gene is TRBV2, the J gene TRBJ1-5, with 11 positions matching TRBD1. The CDR3 is 14 residues long. V was pared by 6 bases and J by 5 bases, with 3 bases of the junction left unmatched. Germline lookup yields CDR1 SNHLY and CDR2 FYNNEI. Here the CDR3 reads CASSADRGHQPQHF. The DNA of the CDR3 is TGTGCCAGCAGCGCGGACAGGGGGCATCAGCCCCAGCATTTT.

In its sample, this clonotype was seen a few times. The rearrangement uses TRBV27 and TRBJ2-7, with TRBD2 matching over 13 bases. Per the germline V gene, CDR1 is MNHEY and CDR2 is SMNVEV (reference sequence). The ends lost 8 bases at V and 0 bases at J; junction bases unmatched: 4. This CDR3 spans 15 amino acids. CDR3 amino acids: CASGGLAGNSYEQYF. In DNA, the CDR3 is TGTGCCAGCGGGGGACTAGCGGGGAACTCCTACGAGCAGTACTTC.